This entry lists 21 T cell receptor beta chains sequenced from one sample in a study of CD8+CD57+ T cells in acquired aplastic anemia. Those patients picked for sequencing had displayed CD8+CD57+ cell expansion on flow cytometry. CDR3 and TCR beta VDJ profiling relied on genomic DNA as the template. TCRdb processed the reads anew with MiXCR; each CDR3 protein has one entry. There are about 240,000 distinct CDR3 sequences in the sample; around 45% occur only once, and approximately 7.8% lies in the top ten. What was sequenced was sorted CD4+, CD8+, or CD8+CD57+ T cells (not recorded which) from PBMCs. The receptors shown here come from a human donor with aplastic anemia.

The rearrangement links TRBV19 to TRBJ2-7; D not certain. With 9 bases removed from V and 3 bases from J, the gap between germline ends came to 18 bases. CDR3 length: 14 amino acids. The germline gives CDR1 LNHDA, CDR2 SQIVND (reference sequence). The CDR3 sequence is CASSADRSDYEQYF. The CDR3 DNA reads as TGTGCCAGCAGCGCCGACCGATCCGACTACGAGCAGTACTTC.

The chain joins TRBV29-1 to TRBJ2-7; D possibly corresponds to TRBD2 (5 bases). The V gene's germline CDR1 is SQVTM and CDR2 ANQGSEA. V was trimmed by 6 bases and J by 3 bases, leaving 18 bases between them. The CDR3 spans 14 residues. DNA for the CDR3: TGCAGCGTACTAGACCAACGTGGTGGCTACGAGCAGTACTTC. It codes for CSVLDQRGGYEQYF.

Note on this clonotype: This may stem from a read error, because a much larger clone lies one nucleotide away. The rearrangement joins TRBV12-3 or TRBV12-4 to TRBJ2-3; possible D gene TRBD2, 5 bases. The CDR3 covers 15 residues. The CDR3 coding sequence is TGTGCTAGTGGTTTCATAGGACTCGGCACAGATACGCAGTATTTT. This sequence encodes CASGFIGLGTDTQYF.

CDR3: CATSDSKTGGYGYTF. The CDR3 nucleotides read TGTGCCACCAGTGACTCAAAGACAGGGGGCTATGGCTACACCTTC. The chain recombines TRBV24-1 with TRBJ1-2; the match to TRBD1 covers 9 bases. Germline-derived CDR1 and CDR2 are KGHDR and SFDVKD. This CDR3 comprises 15 residues. V dropped 4 bases and J dropped 4; count of bases not matched to a gene: 6.

This clonotype was counted at least ten times. The V and J genes are TRBV10-3 and TRBJ2-2; D ambiguous. With 8 bases removed from V and 5 bases from J, the gap between germline ends came to 12 bases. CDR1 ENHRY and CDR2 SYGVKD come from the germline V gene. CDR3 length: 13 amino acids. The CDR3 reads CAIPGSVTGELFF. In DNA, the CDR3 is TGTGCCATCCCAGGTTCTGTAACCGGGGAGCTGTTTTTT.

The V call is TRBV15, the J call TRBJ1-5; D is perhaps TRBD1 (5 bases). V lost 2 bases and J 6 bases, leaving 14 bases between the germline ends. Germline V lookup: CDR1 LNHNV, CDR2 YYDKDF (reference sequence). This CDR3 spans 15 amino acids. CDR3: CATSRSRGDGQPQHF. CDR3 DNA sequence: TGTGCCACCAGCAGATCGCGGGGGGACGGTCAGCCCCAGCATTTT.

The rearrangement uses TRBV7-9 and TRBJ1-2; 10 nucleotides line up with TRBD1. The CDR3 consists of 14 residues. The germline V gene encodes CDR1 SEHNR and CDR2 FQNEAQ (reference sequence). The V segment lost 2 bases and the J segment 8 bases; nucleotides outside the gene matches: 5. The CDR3 DNA reads TGTGCCAGCAGCTTATCGGGACAGGGGAGGGGCTACACCTTC. It is translated as CASSLSGQGRGYTF.

The rearrangement joins TRBV25-1 to TRBJ1-2; D is possibly TRBD1 (6 bases). The germline V gene has CDR1 MGHDK and CDR2 SYGVNS. This CDR3 contains 15 residues. Trimming removed 1 base from V and 2 bases from J, with 11 bases in between. CDR3 protein: CASSELGTPNYGYTF. As DNA, the CDR3 is TGTGCCAGCAGTGAATTAGGGACACCCAACTATGGCTACACCTTC.

The rearrangement links TRBV27 to TRBJ2-1; D call uncertain. Trimming cost V 0 bases and J 10 bases, with 16 bases left between them. The germline V gene encodes CDR1 MNHEY and CDR2 SMNVEV (reference sequence). This CDR3 spans 15 amino acids. The CDR3 region is CASSLSKVGLQEQFF. Here the CDR3 DNA reads TGTGCCAGCAGTTTATCTAAGGTGGGTTTACAGGAGCAGTTCTTC.

J is TRBJ2-5 and V is TRBV5-1, with 13 bases matching TRBD2. V gave up 2 bases and J gave up 5 bases; unmatched junction bases: 6. The CDR3 runs to 16 residues. Germline CDR1 SGHRS, CDR2 YFSETQ. CDR3 amino acids: CASSLRTSGGMETQYF. CDR3 DNA: TGCGCCAGCAGCTTAAGGACTAGCGGGGGAATGGAGACCCAGTACTTC.

This chain links TRBV10-2 with TRBJ1-1, with 8 bases aligning to TRBD1. The length of the CDR3 is 13 residues. Germline V lookup: CDR1 WSHSY, CDR2 SAAADI. The J segment lost 4 bases and the V segment lost 7 bases, leaving 5 bases of the junction unmatched. CDR3 amino acids: CASTWTGSTEAFF. DNA for the CDR3: TGCGCCAGCACCTGGACAGGGAGCACTGAAGCTTTCTTT.

On this clonotype itself: This may be a read error: a much more frequent sequence differs by one nucleotide. V gene TRBV2 combines with J gene TRBJ1-3; TRBD1 agrees at 7 bases. From germline, CDR1 is SNHLY and CDR2 FYNNEI. The CDR3 has 15 amino acids. The CDR3 DNA is TGTGCCCGCAGTGAATTTTCAGGGGGGGGAAACACCATATATTTT. Translating it yields CARSEFSGGGNTIYF. Based on the CDR3 plus reference TRBV2 and TRBJ1-3, the full variable domain is EPEVTQTPSHQVTQMGQEVILRCVPISNHLYFYWYRQILGQKVEFLVSFYNNEISEKSEIFDDQFSVERPDGSNFTLKIRSTKLEDSAMYFCARSEFSGGGNTIYFGEGSWLTVV.

This clonotype has a handful of counts. The chain links TRBV29-1 to TRBJ1-2; D gene unclear. Germline V CDR1 and CDR2: SQVTM, ANQGSEA. V gave up 3 bases and J gave up 6 bases, with 5 bases separating them. The CDR3 is 10 residues long. The CDR3 DNA reads TGCAGCGTTGACTCCGATGGCTACACCTTC. Translating it yields CSVDSDGYTF.

The rearrangement links TRBV29-1 to TRBJ1-1; a possible D gene is TRBD1 (5 bases). V lost 5 bases and J 5 bases, leaving 15 bases between the germline ends. This CDR3 comprises 13 residues. CDR1 and CDR2 from the germline V gene are SQVTM and ANQGSEA. For the CDR3, the DNA is TGCAGCGTTCTACAGGACCCGAAGACTGAAGCTTTCTTT. Translating it yields CSVLQDPKTEAFF. Filled out from reference TRBV29-1 and TRBJ1-1, the complete variable domain reads SAVISQKPSRDICQRGTSLTIQCQVDSQVTMMFWYRQQPGQSLTLIATANQGSEATYESGFVIDKFPISRPNLTFSTLTVSNMSPEDSSIYLCSVLQDPKTEAFFGQGTRLTVV.

The V gene is TRBV5-1, the J gene TRBJ1-2; D is ambiguous. V lost 5 bases to trimming and J lost 0 bases, with 11 bases between them. This CDR3 spans 14 amino acids. Germline V CDR1 and CDR2: SGHRS, YFSETQ. CDR3 DNA sequence: TGCGCCAGCAGTTTAGACCCAGCTAACTATGGCTACACCTTC. Its translation is CASSLDPANYGYTF. Together with reference TRBV5-1 and TRBJ1-2, the CDR3 gives the full variable domain: KAGVTQTPRYLIKTRGQQVTLSCSPISGHRSVSWYQQTPGQGLQFLFEYFSETQRNKGNFPGRFSGRQFSNSRSEMNVSTLELGDSALYLCASSLDPANYGYTFGSGTRLTVV.

This clonotype was counted many times. The CDR3: CASTEGRGSTDTQYF. As DNA, the CDR3 is TGTGCCAGCACAGAGGGGCGAGGAAGCACAGATACGCAGTATTTT. This sequence joins TRBV7-6 and TRBJ2-3, with D tentatively TRBD1 or TRBD2 (5 bases each). This CDR3 is 15 amino acids long. Trimming took off 7 bases at V and 0 bases at J, with 14 bases between the two ends. Germline V gene sequence: CDR1 SGHVS, CDR2 FNYEAQ.

This clonotype was counted at least ten times. The chain carries TRBV20-1 and TRBJ2-7; D may be TRBD2 (5 bases). Germline lookup yields CDR1 DFQATT and CDR2 SNEGSKA (reference sequence). This CDR3 spans 14 amino acids. The germline V and J ends were trimmed by 2 bases and 6 bases, with 17 bases remaining between them. CDR3 protein: CSARHLQRSGEQYF. CDR3 coding DNA: TGCAGTGCTAGACATCTACAGCGGTCGGGCGAGCAGTACTTC.

This clonotype was seen ten or more times. This chain connects TRBV19 to TRBJ2-6; D may be TRBD1 or TRBD2 (6 bases each). V lost 9 bases and J lost 2, with 14 bases in between. Germline V gene lookup returns CDR1 LNHDA and CDR2 SQIVND (reference sequence). The CDR3 is made up of 15 amino acids. The CDR3, as DNA: TGTGCCAGCCGGGGGCGAAAGACTGGGGCCAACGTCCTGACTTTC. Translation gives CASRGRKTGANVLTF.

The chain uses TRBV10-3 and TRBJ1-1; 7 bases line up with TRBD1. CDR3 length: 18 residues. V trimming: 5 bases; J trimming: 12 bases; junction bases outside the gene matches: 27. Germline V gives CDR1 ENHRY, CDR2 SYGVKD. This chain's CDR3 is CAISSTGEGSGANVLTFF. The CDR3 DNA is TGTGCCATCAGTTCTACAGGGGAGGGATCTGGGGCCAACGTCCTGACTTTCTTT.

The sample holds many counts of this clonotype. The chain is built from TRBV4-1 and TRBJ2-1, with D perhaps assigned TRBD1 or TRBD2 (5 bases each). The CDR3 has 15 residues. With 3 bases removed from V and 4 bases from J, the gap between germline ends came to 13 bases. Germline CDR1 is MGHRA and CDR2 is YSYEKL. Here the CDR3 reads CASSQVTADYNEQFF. The CDR3 region has the DNA TGCGCCAGCAGCCAGGTGACAGCGGATTACAATGAGCAGTTCTTC.

At least ten counts were recorded for this clonotype. This chain uses TRBV6-5 with TRBJ2-7; 10 nucleotides agree with TRBD1. With V trimmed by 5 bases and J by 1 base, 2 bases remained unmatched. CDR3 length: 14 residues. CDR1 is MNHEY, CDR2 SVGAGI, per germline. CDR3 residues: CASSPGQGSYEQYF. Here the CDR3 DNA reads TGTGCCAGCAGTCCGGGACAGGGGTCCTACGAGCAGTACTTC.